This T cell receptor (beta chain) derives from a study of CD8 T cells in Susac syndrome. TCR beta from blood CD8+ and CD4+ T cells was sequenced. After extraction with the RNeasy kit, roughly 0.5 to 1 ug of the RNA was reverse transcribed using random hexamers. TCRdb fed the immunoSEQ multiplex PCR reads into MiXCR, producing one record per CDR3 protein. The sample has around 130,000 distinct CDR3 sequences, roughly 94% seen once. The V gene's germline CDR1 is SQVTM and CDR2 ANQGSEA. The CDR3 consists of 16 residues. Trimming removed 3 bases from V and 4 bases from J, with 19 bases in between. The material sequenced was CD8+ T cells from PBMCs. The clonotype originates from a human donor with Susac syndrome. The V call is TRBV29-1, the J call TRBJ2-1; D perhaps matches TRBD2 (6 bases). Here the CDR3 reads CSVEFFWGTEYNEQFF. The CDR3, as DNA: TGCAGCGTTGAGTTCTTTTGGGGGACTGAATACAATGAGCAGTTCTTC.